The rows below give T cell receptor beta chains drawn from one sample of a study of control samples from healthy donors and cancer patients. Sequencing was performed with immunoSEQ multiplex PCR; in TCRdb, only in-frame clones are kept and a portion is missing. The sample lists about 120,000 clones; around 92% were seen once. The sample was blood. All receptors derive from a woman between 45 and 60 years old in good health. Each CDR3 is given without its conserved first and last residue. The D gene is left open where the match is weak.

TRBV6-6	-	TRBJ2-1	ASSPDGIDNEQF
TRBV4-2	-	TRBJ1-2	ASSQVPVSPYGYT
TRBV6-4	TRBD1	TRBJ1-1	ASSPMAGGPTEAF
TRBV30	TRBD1	TRBJ1-1	AWTWTGSEAF
TRBV19	TRBD1	TRBJ1-2	ASRTGQGYNYGYT
TRBV11-2	-	TRBJ2-7	ASSRSDVRGDYEQY
TRBV5-1	TRBD1	TRBJ1-1	ASSYRQGREAF
TRBV28	TRBD1	TRBJ1-6	ASRGTGVSPLH
TRBV6-1	TRBD2	TRBJ2-1	ASSEGLADINEQF
TRBV5-6	-	TRBJ2-3	ASSLIVRSTDTQY
TRBV15	-	TRBJ2-5	ATSIPGRPETQY
TRBV9	-	TRBJ2-5	ASSVGRRETQY
TRBV6-5	-	TRBJ1-6	ASSSTFYNSPLH
TRBV11-2	-	TRBJ1-1	ASSLERGRAMNTEAF
TRBV7-2	-	TRBJ2-1	ASSFVNNEQF
TRBV28	-	TRBJ2-7	ASSTDPRRYEQY
TRBV5-1	TRBD2	TRBJ2-7	ASSLGRPGGGEQY
TRBV18	-	TRBJ1-3	ASSPTTGALGTIY
TRBV7-9	TRBD1	TRBJ1-2	ASSLGQGDDGYT
TRBV2	-	TRBJ1-2	ASSMGFRGTGGYT
TRBV27	TRBD1	TRBJ1-2	ASSPGTGNGYT
TRBV6-4	TRBD1	TRBJ2-2	ASSPDRDTGELF
TRBV5-6	-	TRBJ1-1	ASSLVRGRAF
TRBV5-4	TRBD2	TRBJ2-2	ASTVGGGPNTGELF
TRBV12-3/TRBV12-4	-	TRBJ1-2	ASSLFGGHGYT
TRBV5-1	TRBD1	TRBJ2-7	ASSLTGGSTYEQY
TRBV27	-	TRBJ2-1	ASSFGGGTPLEF
TRBV5-4	TRBD1	TRBJ1-2	ASSGDRPGYGYT
TRBV4-1	TRBD1	TRBJ1-4	ASSHTGTGLF
TRBV14	TRBD1	TRBJ1-2	ASSQEGGQSYGYT